The present T cell receptor beta chain was sequenced within a study of blood T cell repertoires in COVID-19. Overall study: Both acute and convalescent COVID-19 samples were obtained from the United States, Italy and Spain.

Germline CDR1 is SGHTA and CDR2 is FQGNSA. The length of the CDR3 is 15 residues. V lost 4 bases, J lost 6 bases, and 9 bases stayed unmatched. As handled by the study authors: Reference gene primer amplification yielded estimated nucleated cell counts. The protocol was immunoSEQ multiplex PCR, while the TCRdb copy is restricted to in-frame clones and leaves out a portion. V and J calls and clone size are as listed in that table; D and trimming were resolved from the DNA. The repertoire holds 450,000 to 500,000 clones, with roughly 85% as singletons. The clonotype was recovered from a human donor in a cohort sampled during active COVID-19. Sequenced sample: peripheral blood. The chain recombines TRBV7-2 with TRBJ2-1; the match to TRBD2 covers 7 bases. CDR3 bases: TGTGCCAGCAGCTGGTCGGGGCGGGGGAGCAATGAGCAGTTCTTC. It yields the protein CASSWSGRGSNEQFF.